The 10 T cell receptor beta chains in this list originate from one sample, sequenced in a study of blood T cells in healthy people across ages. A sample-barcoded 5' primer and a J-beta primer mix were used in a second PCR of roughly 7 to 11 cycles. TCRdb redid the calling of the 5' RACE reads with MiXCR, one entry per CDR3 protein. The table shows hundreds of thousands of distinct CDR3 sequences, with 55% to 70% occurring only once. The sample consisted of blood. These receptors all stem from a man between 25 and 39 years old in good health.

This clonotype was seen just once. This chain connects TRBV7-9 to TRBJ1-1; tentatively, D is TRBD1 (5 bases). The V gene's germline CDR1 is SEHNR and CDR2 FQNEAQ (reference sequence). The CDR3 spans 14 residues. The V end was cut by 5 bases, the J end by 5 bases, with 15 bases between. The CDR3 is CASSARSGQTEAFF. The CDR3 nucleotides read TGTGCCAGCAGCGCCAGATCGGGGCAAACTGAAGCTTTCTTT.

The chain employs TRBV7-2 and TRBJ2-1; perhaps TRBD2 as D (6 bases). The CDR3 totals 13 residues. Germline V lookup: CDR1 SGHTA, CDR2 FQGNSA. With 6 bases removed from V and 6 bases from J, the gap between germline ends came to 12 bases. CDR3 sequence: CASRADYFNEQFF. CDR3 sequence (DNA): TGTGCCAGCAGAGCGGACTACTTCAATGAGCAGTTCTTC.

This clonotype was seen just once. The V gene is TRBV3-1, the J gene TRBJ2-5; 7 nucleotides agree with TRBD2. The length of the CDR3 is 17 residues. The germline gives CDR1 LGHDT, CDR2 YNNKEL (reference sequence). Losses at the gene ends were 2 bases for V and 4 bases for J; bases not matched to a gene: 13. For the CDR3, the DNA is TGTGCCAGCAGCCAATGGGGAGGGCGGGAGCGGCGAGAGACCCAGTACTTC. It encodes CASSQWGGRERRETQYF.

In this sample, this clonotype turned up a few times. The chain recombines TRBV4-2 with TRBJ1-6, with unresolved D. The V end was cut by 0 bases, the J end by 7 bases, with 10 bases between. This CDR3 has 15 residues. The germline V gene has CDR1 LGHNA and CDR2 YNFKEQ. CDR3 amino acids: CASSQEVPLNSPLHF. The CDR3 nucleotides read TGTGCCAGCAGCCAAGAAGTTCCCCTGAATTCACCCCTCCACTTT.

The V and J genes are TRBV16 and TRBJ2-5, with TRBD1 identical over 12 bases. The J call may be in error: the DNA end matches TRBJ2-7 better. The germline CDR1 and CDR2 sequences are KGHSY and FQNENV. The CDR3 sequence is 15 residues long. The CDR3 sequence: CASSRGTGGMNEQYF. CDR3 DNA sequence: TGTGCCAGCAGCCGGGGGACAGGGGGCATGAACGAGCAGTACTTC.

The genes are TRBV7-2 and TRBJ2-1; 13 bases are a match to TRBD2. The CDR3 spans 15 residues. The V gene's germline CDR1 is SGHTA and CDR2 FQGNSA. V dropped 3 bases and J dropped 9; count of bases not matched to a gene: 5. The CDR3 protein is CASSFTSGRAGEQFF. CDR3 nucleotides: TGTGCCAGCAGCTTCACTAGCGGGAGGGCCGGTGAGCAGTTCTTC.

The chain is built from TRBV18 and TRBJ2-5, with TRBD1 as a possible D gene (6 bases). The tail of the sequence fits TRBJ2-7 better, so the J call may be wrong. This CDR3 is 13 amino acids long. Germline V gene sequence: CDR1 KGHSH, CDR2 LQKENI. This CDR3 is CASSPTQGIEQYF. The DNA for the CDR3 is TGTGCCAGCTCACCAACACAGGGAATCGAGCAGTACTTC.

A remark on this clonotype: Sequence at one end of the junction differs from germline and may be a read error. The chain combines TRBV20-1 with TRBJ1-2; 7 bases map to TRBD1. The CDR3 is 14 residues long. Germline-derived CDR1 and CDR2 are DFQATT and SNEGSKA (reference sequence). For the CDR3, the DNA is TGCAGTGCTAGAGAAGAAGGGGGCGACTATAGCTACACCTTC. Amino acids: CSAREEGGDYSYTF.

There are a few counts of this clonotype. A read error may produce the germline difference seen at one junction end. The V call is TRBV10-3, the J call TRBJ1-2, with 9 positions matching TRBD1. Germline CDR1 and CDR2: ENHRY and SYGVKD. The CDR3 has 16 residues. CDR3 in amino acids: CAIRESLGTGSDGYTF. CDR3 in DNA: TGTGCCATCAGGGAGTCCTTGGGGACAGGGTCTGATGGCTACACCTTC.

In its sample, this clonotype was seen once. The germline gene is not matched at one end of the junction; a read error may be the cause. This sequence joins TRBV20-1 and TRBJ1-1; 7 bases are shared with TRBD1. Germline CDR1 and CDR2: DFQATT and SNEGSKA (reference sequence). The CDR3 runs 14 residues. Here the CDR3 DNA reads TGCAGTGCGAGAGCCGGGACAGAGAACACTGAAGCTTTCTTT. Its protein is CSARAGTENTEAFF.